These 18 T cell receptor beta chains originate from one sample sequenced in a study of T cell responses to AZD1222 COVID-19 vaccine. Clones were sequenced by immunoSEQ multiplex PCR, and TCRdb holds only the in-frame ones, with some missing. The sample shows just over 150,000 clones, around nine tenths of them seen only once. Specimen: peripheral blood, collected 28 days after the second AZD1222 dose. All receptors come from an adult who received the AZD1222 COVID-19 vaccine.

This clone showed up just once. The genes are TRBV3-1 (or the pseudogene TRBV3-2) and TRBJ1-6; TRBD1 aligns across 7 bases. Trimming took 0 bases from V and 10 from J; bases not matched to a gene: 0. The CDR3 spans 13 residues. CDR1 is LGHDT, CDR2 YNNKEL, per germline (reference sequence). DNA for the CDR3: TGTGCCAGCAGCCAAGAAGGGGGCTCACCCCTCCACTTT. Translating it yields CASSQEGGSPLHF.

The rearrangement uses TRBV24-1 and TRBJ2-5; possible D gene TRBD1, 6 bases. Germline CDR1 and CDR2: KGHDR and SFDVKD. With 4 bases removed from V and 3 bases from J, the gap between germline ends came to 14 bases. The CDR3 spans 15 residues. CDR3 loop: CATSEPRGQKETQYF. The CDR3 DNA reads TGTGCCACCAGTGAGCCCCGCGGACAGAAAGAGACCCAGTACTTC.

This chain joins TRBV9 and TRBJ2-1, with D unresolved. Per the germline V gene, CDR1 is SGDLS and CDR2 is YYNGEE. With 3 bases removed from V and 4 bases from J, the gap between germline ends came to 14 bases. CDR3 length equals 15 residues. CDR3 in amino acids: CASSALSTRYNEQFF. The CDR3 DNA is TGTGCCAGCAGCGCACTCTCAACACGGTACAATGAGCAGTTCTTC.

The CDR3 loop is CASRYDLSGNTIYF. The CDR3 DNA is TGTGCCAGTCGGTACGACCTCTCTGGAAACACCATATATTTT. The gene calls are TRBV6-5 and TRBJ1-3; D gene uncertain. V dropped 9 bases and J dropped 0 bases, with 12 bases sitting between them. The CDR3 extends over 14 amino acids. Per germline, CDR1 MNHEY and CDR2 SVGAGI.

The chain recombines TRBV19 with TRBJ2-1; D is uncertain. The V end was cut by 3 bases, the J end by 6 bases, with 12 bases between. Germline CDR1 and CDR2: LNHDA and SQIVND (reference sequence). This CDR3 spans 14 amino acids. CDR3 nucleotides: TGTGCCAGTAGTATGTCGGACGGGCCCAATGAGCAGTTCTTC. This encodes CASSMSDGPNEQFF.

This rearrangement joins TRBV9 to TRBJ1-1; D is undetermined. V lost 0 bases, J lost 1 base, and 7 bases lay in between. This CDR3 comprises 14 residues. Germline CDR1 and CDR2: SGDLS and YYNGEE. This CDR3 is CASSVAIENTEAFF. CDR3 in DNA: TGTGCCAGCAGCGTAGCTATCGAGAACACTGAAGCTTTCTTT.

This clone is a singleton in its sample. V gene TRBV27 combines with J gene TRBJ2-2, with 7 bases identical to TRBD2. Germline V gene data show CDR1 as MNHEY and CDR2 as SMNVEV (reference sequence). Germline trimming cut 7 bases from V and 0 bases from J; bases unmatched to any gene: 5. The CDR3 is 15 residues long. DNA of the CDR3: TGTGCCAGCACCGAGGGGAGGGCGAACACCGGGGAGCTGTTTTTT. Translating it yields CASTEGRANTGELFF.

V gene TRBV5-1 combines with J gene TRBJ2-2; weak D call: TRBD2 (5 bases). The CDR3 is 15 amino acids. Trimming stripped 3 bases from V and 3 bases from J, with 12 bases between. CDR1 is SGHRS and CDR2 is YFSETQ in the germline V gene. The CDR3 sequence is CASSWAEGHTGELFF. The CDR3 region has the DNA TGCGCCAGCAGCTGGGCCGAGGGTCACACCGGGGAGCTGTTTTTT.

CDR3 residues: CASSLISGGHTDTQYF. In DNA form, the CDR3 reads TGCGCCAGCAGCTTAATTAGCGGGGGACACACAGATACGCAGTATTTT. This chain joins TRBV5-1 and TRBJ2-3; 9 bases are shared with TRBD2. This CDR3 is built from 16 residues. The germline V gene has CDR1 SGHRS and CDR2 YFSETQ. J lost 2 bases, V lost 2 bases, and 6 bases had no gene match. The entire variable domain, with the rest obtained from reference TRBV5-1 and TRBJ2-3, is as follows: KAGVTQTPRYLIKTRGQQVTLSCSPISGHRSVSWYQQTPGQGLQFLFEYFSETQRNKGNFPGRFSGRQFSNSRSEMNVSTLELGDSALYLCASSLISGGHTDTQYFGPGTRLTVL.

For the CDR3, the DNA is TGTGCCTGGAGTGTCGCATATTTCGGGGGTGGCTCGGGGTCACCCCTCCACTTT. It translates to CAWSVAYFGGGSGSPLHF. The chain has TRBV30 and TRBJ1-6, with D perhaps matching TRBD1 (5 bases). Per the germline V gene, CDR1 is GTSNPN and CDR2 is SVGIG (reference sequence). The ends were cut back, 0 bases at V and 10 bases at J, with 25 bases in the middle. The CDR3 runs 18 residues.

The chain employs TRBV29-1 and TRBJ1-5; D gene ambiguous. The CDR3 contains 13 residues. Germline CDR1 SQVTM, CDR2 ANQGSEA. Trimming left V 2 bases short and J 6 bases short, with 11 bases between. CDR3 nucleotides: TGCAGCGTTGAAATCGGGGTAGGTCAGCCCCAGCATTTT. Translating gives CSVEIGVGQPQHF.

The V gene is TRBV7-3, the J gene TRBJ2-1; D gene uncertain. The CDR3 spans 13 residues. Germline CDR1 reads SGHTA; CDR2 reads FQGTGA. The ends were cut back, 5 bases at V and 3 bases at J, with 8 bases in the middle. CDR3 coding DNA: TGTGCCAGCAGCGTTTTCGGCTACAATGAGCAGTTCTTC. Translating gives CASSVFGYNEQFF.

This clone showed up just once. V usage is TRBV5-1 and J usage is TRBJ2-5, with D hard to call. The CDR3 has 12 residues. V dropped 2 bases and J dropped 5 bases, with 7 bases sitting between them. CDR1 is SGHRS and CDR2 is YFSETQ in the germline V gene. The CDR3 reads CASSFLEETQYF. DNA of the CDR3: TGCGCCAGCAGCTTTTTAGAGGAGACCCAGTACTTC.

This chain connects TRBV19 to TRBJ2-3; TRBD2 matches 11 bases. The CDR3 totals 16 residues. Losses at the gene ends were 2 bases for V and 8 bases for J; bases not matched to a gene: 9. Germline CDR1 LNHDA, CDR2 SQIVND (reference sequence). The CDR3 region has the DNA TGTGCCAGTAGTATAAATCTAGCGGGGGGCTCGAGTACGCAGTATTTT. Its translation: CASSINLAGGSSTQYF.

The rearrangement uses TRBV29-1 and TRBJ2-3, with 8 bases that match TRBD1. V lost 3 bases and J lost 4; bases outside the gene matches: 6. This CDR3 region has 14 residues. The germline gives CDR1 SQVTM, CDR2 ANQGSEA. CDR3 protein: CSVEYSQGADTQYF. The CDR3 bases are TGCAGCGTTGAGTACTCACAGGGGGCAGATACGCAGTATTTT.

The rearrangement uses TRBV6-6 and TRBJ1-5; no clear D. Trimming took off 8 bases at V and 0 bases at J, with 11 bases between the two ends. The V gene's germline CDR1 is MNHNY and CDR2 SVGAGI (reference sequence). The CDR3 covers 14 residues. CDR3 residues: CASDQSNSNQPQHF. The CDR3 region has the DNA TGTGCCAGCGACCAGAGTAATAGCAATCAGCCCCAGCATTTT.

This chain connects TRBV28 to TRBJ1-2; D gene uncertain. V dropped 6 bases and J dropped 4 bases, with 12 bases sitting between them. Germline CDR1 reads MDHEN; CDR2 reads SYDVKM. This CDR3 contains 13 residues. The CDR3 DNA reads TGTGCCAGCAGGGTCCTGGGCAGCTATGGCTACACCTTC. Translating gives CASRVLGSYGYTF.

The CDR3 region is CASSEEIPGRWIEKLFF. The CDR3 DNA sequence: TGTGCCAGCAGTGAAGAAATCCCGGGCAGGTGGATAGAAAAACTGTTTTTT. V and J are TRBV2 and TRBJ1-4; no definite D call. There are 17 residues in the CDR3. The germline V gene has CDR1 SNHLY and CDR2 FYNNEI. Trimming took 1 base from V and 8 from J, leaving 20 bases between them. The full variable domain, in which reference TRBV2 and TRBJ1-4 provide the parts outside the CDR3, is EPEVTQTPSHQVTQMGQEVILRCVPISNHLYFYWYRQILGQKVEFLVSFYNNEISEKSEIFDDQFSVERPDGSNFTLKIRSTKLEDSAMYFCASSEEIPGRWIEKLFFGSGTQLSVL.